This T cell receptor (beta chain) was captured by sequencing in a study of cytomegalovirus exposure and HLA in healthy donors. PCR amplification relied on 60 Vbeta primers (plus 13 Jbeta primers). Repertoires were generated with immunoSEQ multiplex PCR, while TCRdb's copy carries only in-frame clones and drops some. The sample comprises about 67,000 clones, 65% to 70% of which are singletons, and about 1.9% rests with the top ten. Donors showed nominal health when sampled, although they likely had unrecorded immune exposures. The TCR comes from a woman aged 25 to 45 in good health and CMV-seronegative. Sequenced input: PBMCs.

The CDR3 loop reads CASSDRVGNQPQHF. In DNA, the CDR3 is TGTGCCAGCAGTGACCGGGTTGGCAATCAGCCCCAGCATTTT. The gene calls are TRBV2 and TRBJ1-5; unclear D gene. This CDR3 is built from 14 residues. V was cut by 3 bases and J by 2 bases, with 8 bases left in between. CDR1 is SNHLY, CDR2 FYNNEI, per germline. The full variable domain, completed using reference TRBV2 and TRBJ1-5, is EPEVTQTPSHQVTQMGQEVILRCVPISNHLYFYWYRQILGQKVEFLVSFYNNEISEKSEIFDDQFSVERPDGSNFTLKIRSTKLEDSAMYFCASSDRVGNQPQHFGDGTRLSIL.